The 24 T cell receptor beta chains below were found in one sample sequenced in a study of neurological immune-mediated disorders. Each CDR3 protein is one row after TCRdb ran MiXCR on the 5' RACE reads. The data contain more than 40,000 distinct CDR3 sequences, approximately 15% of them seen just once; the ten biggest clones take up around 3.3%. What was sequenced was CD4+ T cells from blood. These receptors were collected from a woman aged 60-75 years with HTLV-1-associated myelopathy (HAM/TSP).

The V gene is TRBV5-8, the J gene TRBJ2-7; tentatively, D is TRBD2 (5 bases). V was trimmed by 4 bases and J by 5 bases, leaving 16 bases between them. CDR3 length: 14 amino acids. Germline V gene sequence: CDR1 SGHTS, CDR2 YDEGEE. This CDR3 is CASSRGKGRHEQYF. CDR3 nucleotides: TGTGCCAGCAGCCGGGGAAAGGGTCGACACGAGCAGTACTTC.

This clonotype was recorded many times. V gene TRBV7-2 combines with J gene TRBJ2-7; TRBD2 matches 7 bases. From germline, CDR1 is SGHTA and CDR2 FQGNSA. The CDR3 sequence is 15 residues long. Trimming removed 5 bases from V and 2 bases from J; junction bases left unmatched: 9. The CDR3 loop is CASSSESGETYEQYF. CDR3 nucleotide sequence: TGTGCCAGCAGCAGTGAGAGCGGGGAGACCTACGAGCAGTACTTC. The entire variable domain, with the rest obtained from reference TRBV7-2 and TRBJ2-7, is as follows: GAGVSQSPSNKVTEKGKDVELRCDPISGHTALYWYRQSLGQGLEFLIYFQGNSAPDKSGLPSDRFSAERTGGSVSTLTIQRTQQEDSAVYLCASSSESGETYEQYFGPGTRLTVT.

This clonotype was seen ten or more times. This CDR3 reads CASSLATGGNSPLHF. The DNA of the CDR3 is TGCGCCAGCAGCTTGGCGACAGGGGGGAATTCACCCCTCCACTTT. The rearrangement uses TRBV5-1 and TRBJ1-6; 9 nucleotides agree with TRBD1. The germline gives CDR1 SGHRS, CDR2 YFSETQ. The CDR3 runs to 15 residues. Trimming at V came to 0 bases and at J to 7 bases, leaving 2 bases not matched to a gene.

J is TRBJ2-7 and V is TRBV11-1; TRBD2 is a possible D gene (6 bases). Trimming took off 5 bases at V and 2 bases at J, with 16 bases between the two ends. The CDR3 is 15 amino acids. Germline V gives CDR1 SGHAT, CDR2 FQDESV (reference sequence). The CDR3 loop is CASSPRRGTPYEQYF. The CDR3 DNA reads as TGTGCCAGCAGCCCTAGACGGGGGACCCCCTACGAGCAGTACTTC.

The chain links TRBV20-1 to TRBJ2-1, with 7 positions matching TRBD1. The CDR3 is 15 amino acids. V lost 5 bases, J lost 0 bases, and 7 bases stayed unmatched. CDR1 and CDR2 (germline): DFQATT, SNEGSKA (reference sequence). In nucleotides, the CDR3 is TGCAGTGCTCCCACCCGGGACAGCTCCTACAATGAGCAGTTCTTC. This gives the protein CSAPTRDSSYNEQFF.

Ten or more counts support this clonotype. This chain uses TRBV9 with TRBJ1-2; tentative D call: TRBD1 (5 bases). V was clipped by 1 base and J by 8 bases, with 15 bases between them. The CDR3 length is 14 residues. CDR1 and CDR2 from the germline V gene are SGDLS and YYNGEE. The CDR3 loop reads CASSVRVDGGGYTF. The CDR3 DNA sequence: TGTGCCAGCAGCGTACGAGTTGATGGGGGAGGCTACACCTTC.

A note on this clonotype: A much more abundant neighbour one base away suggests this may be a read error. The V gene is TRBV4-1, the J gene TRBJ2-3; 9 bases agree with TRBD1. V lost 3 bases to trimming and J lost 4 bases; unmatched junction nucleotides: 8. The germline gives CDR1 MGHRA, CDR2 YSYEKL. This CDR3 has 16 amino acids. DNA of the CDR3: TGCGCCAGCAGCCAGGAATCGGGACAGGGCCCAGATACGCAGTATTTT. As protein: CASSQESGQGPDTQYF.

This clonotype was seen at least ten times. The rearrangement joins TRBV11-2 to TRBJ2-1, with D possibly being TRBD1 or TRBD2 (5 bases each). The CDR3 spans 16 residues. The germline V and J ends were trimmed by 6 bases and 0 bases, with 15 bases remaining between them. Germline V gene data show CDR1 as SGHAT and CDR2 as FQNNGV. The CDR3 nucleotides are TGTGCCAGCAGACCGGGGCGCCGGAGCTCCTACAATGAGCAGTTCTTC. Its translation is CASRPGRRSSYNEQFF. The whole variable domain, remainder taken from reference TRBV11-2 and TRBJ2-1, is EAGVAQSPRYKIIEKRQSVAFWCNPISGHATLYWYQQILGQGPKLLIQFQNNGVVDDSQLPKDRFSAERLKGVDSTLKIQPAKLEDSAVYLCASRPGRRSSYNEQFFGPGTRLTVL.

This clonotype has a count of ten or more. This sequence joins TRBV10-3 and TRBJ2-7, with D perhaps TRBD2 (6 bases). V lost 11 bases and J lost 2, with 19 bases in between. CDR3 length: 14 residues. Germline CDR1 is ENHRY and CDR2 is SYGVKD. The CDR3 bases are TGTGCCGTCACCGCCGGGACTCACACCTACGAGCAGTACTTC. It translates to CAVTAGTHTYEQYF.

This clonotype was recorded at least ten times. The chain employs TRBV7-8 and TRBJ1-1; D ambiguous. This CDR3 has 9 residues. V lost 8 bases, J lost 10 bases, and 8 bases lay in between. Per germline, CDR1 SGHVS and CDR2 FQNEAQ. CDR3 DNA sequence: TGTGCCAGCCTTGGAATAGCTTTCTTT. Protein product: CASLGIAFF.

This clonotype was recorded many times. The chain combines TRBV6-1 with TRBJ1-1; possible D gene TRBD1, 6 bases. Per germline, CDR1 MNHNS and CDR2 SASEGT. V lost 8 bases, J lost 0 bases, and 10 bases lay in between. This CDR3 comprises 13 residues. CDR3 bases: TGTGCCAGCGGGGGACAATTGAACACTGAAGCTTTCTTT. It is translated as CASGGQLNTEAFF.

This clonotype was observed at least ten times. The CDR3 reads CASSPTGLSGNTIYF. CDR3 coding DNA: TGCGCCAGCAGCCCGACAGGTCTCTCTGGAAACACCATATATTTT. The rearrangement uses TRBV5-1 and TRBJ1-3, with D perhaps TRBD1 (6 bases). Trimming removed 4 bases from V and 0 bases from J, with 11 bases in between. The CDR3 spans 15 residues. CDR1 and CDR2 from the germline V gene are SGHRS and YFSETQ.

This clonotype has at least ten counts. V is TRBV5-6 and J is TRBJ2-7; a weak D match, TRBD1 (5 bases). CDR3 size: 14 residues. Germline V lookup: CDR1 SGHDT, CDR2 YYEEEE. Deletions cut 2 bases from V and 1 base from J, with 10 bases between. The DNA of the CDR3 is TGTGCCAGCAGCTTTAACAGGCAATCCTACGAGCAGTACTTC. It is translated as CASSFNRQSYEQYF.

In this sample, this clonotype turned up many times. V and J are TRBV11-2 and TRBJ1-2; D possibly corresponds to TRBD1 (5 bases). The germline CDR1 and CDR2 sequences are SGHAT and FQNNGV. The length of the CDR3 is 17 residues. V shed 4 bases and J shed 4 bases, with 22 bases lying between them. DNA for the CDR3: TGTGCCAGCAGCTCCATTAGGGGCCCTGTAGGGGCCTATGGCTACACCTTC. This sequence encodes CASSSIRGPVGAYGYTF.

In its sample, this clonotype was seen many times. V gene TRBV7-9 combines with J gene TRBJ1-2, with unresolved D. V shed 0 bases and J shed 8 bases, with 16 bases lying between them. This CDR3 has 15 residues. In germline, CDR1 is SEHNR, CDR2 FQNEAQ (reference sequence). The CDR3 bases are TGTGCCAGCAGCTTAGCGGAACCGATATCGGGAGGCTACACCTTC. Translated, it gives CASSLAEPISGGYTF.

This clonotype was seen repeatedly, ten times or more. CDR3 protein: CASKGGKRGLETEAFF. As DNA, the CDR3 is TGCGCCAGCAAGGGGGGGAAAAGGGGGCTGGAGACTGAAGCTTTCTTT. The gene calls are TRBV5-1 and TRBJ1-1, with TRBD1 matching over 7 bases. CDR3 length: 16 residues. V was pared by 6 bases and J by 5 bases, with 16 bases of the junction left unmatched. The germline gives CDR1 SGHRS, CDR2 YFSETQ.

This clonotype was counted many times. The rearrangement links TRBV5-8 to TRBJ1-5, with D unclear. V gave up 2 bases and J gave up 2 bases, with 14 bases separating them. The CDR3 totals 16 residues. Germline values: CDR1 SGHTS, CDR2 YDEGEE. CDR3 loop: CASSLLRAIGNQPQHF. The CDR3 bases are TGTGCCAGCAGCTTACTTAGGGCCATTGGCAATCAGCCCCAGCATTTT.

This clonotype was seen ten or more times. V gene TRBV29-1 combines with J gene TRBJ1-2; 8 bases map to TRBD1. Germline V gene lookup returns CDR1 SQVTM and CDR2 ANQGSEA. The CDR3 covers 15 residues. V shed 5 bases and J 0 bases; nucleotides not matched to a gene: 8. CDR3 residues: CSVPGQGHPNYGYTF. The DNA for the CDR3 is TGCAGCGTTCCCGGACAGGGACATCCTAACTATGGCTACACCTTC.

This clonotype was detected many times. CDR3 loop: CASSLPGTSHNEQFF. Here the CDR3 DNA reads TGCGCCAGCAGCTTGCCAGGGACATCACACAATGAGCAGTTCTTC. The chain carries TRBV5-1 and TRBJ2-1; the D gene is possibly TRBD1 (6 bases). CDR1 SGHRS and CDR2 YFSETQ come from the germline V gene. The CDR3 has 15 amino acids. Trimming removed 1 base from V and 5 bases from J, with 13 bases in between.

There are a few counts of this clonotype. The CDR3 is CASSAKRGPSTDTQYF. The CDR3 region has the DNA TGTGCCAGCAGTGCTAAGCGGGGGCCTAGCACAGATACGCAGTATTTT. This chain joins TRBV6-5 and TRBJ2-3; 8 bases line up with TRBD2. Germline V gene data show CDR1 as MNHEY and CDR2 as SVGAGI. V dropped 5 bases and J dropped 0; count of bases not matched to a gene: 7. The CDR3 is 16 amino acids.

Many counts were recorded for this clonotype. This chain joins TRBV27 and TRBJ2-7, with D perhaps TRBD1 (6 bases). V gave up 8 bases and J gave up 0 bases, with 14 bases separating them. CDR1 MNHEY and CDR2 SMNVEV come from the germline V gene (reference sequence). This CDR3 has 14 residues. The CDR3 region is CASYQGLSSYEQYF. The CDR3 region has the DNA TGTGCCAGCTATCAGGGGCTAAGCTCCTACGAGCAGTACTTC.

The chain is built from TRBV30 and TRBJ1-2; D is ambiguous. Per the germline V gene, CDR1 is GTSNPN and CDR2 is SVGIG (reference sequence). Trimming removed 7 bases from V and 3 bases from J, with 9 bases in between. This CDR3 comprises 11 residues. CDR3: CAFSADYGYTF. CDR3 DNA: TGTGCCTTCAGCGCCGACTATGGCTACACCTTC.

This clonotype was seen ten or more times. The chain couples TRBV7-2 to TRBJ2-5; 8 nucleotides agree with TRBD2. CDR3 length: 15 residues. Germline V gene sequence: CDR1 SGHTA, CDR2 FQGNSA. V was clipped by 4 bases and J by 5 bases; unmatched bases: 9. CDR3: CASSSQGGGLETQYF. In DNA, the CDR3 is TGTGCCAGCAGCTCCCAGGGCGGGGGGTTGGAGACCCAGTACTTC.

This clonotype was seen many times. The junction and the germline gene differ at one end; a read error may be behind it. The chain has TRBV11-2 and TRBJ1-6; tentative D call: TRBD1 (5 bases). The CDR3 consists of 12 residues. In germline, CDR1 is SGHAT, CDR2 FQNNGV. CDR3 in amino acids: CASSLNGAESQF. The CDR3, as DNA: TGTGCCAGCAGCCTTAATGGGGCAGAGTCGCAATTT.